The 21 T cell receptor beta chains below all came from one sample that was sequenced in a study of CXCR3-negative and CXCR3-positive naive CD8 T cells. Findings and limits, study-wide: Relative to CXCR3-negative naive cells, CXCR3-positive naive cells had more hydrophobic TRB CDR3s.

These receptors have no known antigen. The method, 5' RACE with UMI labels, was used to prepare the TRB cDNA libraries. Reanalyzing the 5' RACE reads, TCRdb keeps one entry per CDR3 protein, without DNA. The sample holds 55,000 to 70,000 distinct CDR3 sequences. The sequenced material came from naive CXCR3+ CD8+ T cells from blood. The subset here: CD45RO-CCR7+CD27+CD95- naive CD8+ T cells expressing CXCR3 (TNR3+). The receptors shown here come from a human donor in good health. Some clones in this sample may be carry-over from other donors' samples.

The CDR3 is CASSFSVEGSDEQFF. The V gene is TRBV7-9, the J gene TRBJ2-1; checking the TCRdb D call of TRBD2 is not possible without DNA. Germline CDR1 and CDR2: SEHNR and FQNEAQ (reference sequence). The CDR3 has 15 amino acids.

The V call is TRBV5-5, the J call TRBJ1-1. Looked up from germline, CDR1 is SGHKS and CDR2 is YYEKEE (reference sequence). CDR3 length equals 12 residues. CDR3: CASRDKNTEAFF.

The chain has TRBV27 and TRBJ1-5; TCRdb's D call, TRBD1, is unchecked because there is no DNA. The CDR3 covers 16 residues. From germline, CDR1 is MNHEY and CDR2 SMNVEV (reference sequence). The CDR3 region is CASSFIPRDANQPQHF.

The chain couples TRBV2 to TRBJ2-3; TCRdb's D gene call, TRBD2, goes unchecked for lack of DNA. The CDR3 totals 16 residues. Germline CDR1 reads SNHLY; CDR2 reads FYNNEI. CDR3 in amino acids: CASSPRTSGSADTQYF.

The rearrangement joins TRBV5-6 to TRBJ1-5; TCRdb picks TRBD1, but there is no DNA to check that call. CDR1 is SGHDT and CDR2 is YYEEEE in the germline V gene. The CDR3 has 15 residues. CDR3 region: CASSLGTGRNQPQHF.

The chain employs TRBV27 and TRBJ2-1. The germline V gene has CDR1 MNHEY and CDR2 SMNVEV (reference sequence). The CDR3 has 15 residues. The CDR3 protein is CASSFVAGVYNEQFF.

Here the CDR3 reads CASSLSQGKAYEQYF. The V call is TRBV14, the J call TRBJ2-7; TCRdb lists TRBD1, though no DNA is available to test this call. Germline V gene lookup returns CDR1 SGHDN and CDR2 FVKESK. This CDR3 is built from 15 residues.

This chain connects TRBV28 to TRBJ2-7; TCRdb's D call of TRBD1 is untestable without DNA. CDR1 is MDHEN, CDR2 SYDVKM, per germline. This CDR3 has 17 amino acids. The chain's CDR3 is CASSSGFGGSGAYEQYF.

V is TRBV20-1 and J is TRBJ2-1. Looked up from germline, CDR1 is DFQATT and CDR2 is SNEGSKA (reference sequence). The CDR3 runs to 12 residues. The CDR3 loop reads CSARNPDNEQFF.

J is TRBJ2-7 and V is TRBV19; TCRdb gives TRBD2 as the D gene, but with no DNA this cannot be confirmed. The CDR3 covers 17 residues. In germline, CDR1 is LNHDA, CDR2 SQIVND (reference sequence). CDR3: CASSIASGTPLWNEQYF.

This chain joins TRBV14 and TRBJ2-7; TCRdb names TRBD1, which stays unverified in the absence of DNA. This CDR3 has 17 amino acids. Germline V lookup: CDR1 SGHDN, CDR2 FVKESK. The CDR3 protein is CASSPQNPGQGHYEQYF.

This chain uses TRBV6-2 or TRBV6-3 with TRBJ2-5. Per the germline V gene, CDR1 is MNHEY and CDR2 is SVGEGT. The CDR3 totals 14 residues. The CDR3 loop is CASSYFQRQETQYF.

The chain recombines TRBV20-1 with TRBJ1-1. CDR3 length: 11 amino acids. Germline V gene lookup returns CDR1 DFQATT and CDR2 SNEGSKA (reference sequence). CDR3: CSASPVTEAFF.

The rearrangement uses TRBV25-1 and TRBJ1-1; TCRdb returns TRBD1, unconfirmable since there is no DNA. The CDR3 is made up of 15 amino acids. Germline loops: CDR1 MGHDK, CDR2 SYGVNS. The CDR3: CASSEWGAGDTEAFF.

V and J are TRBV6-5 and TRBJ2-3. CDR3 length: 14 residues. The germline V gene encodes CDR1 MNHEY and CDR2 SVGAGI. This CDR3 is CASSYSRSTDTQYF.

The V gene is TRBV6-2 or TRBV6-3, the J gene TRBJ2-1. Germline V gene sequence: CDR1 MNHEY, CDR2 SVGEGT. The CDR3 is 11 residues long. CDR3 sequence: CASRLNNEQFF.

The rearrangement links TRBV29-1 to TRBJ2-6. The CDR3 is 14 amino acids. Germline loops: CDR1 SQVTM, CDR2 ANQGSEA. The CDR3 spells CSVEGKTGANVLTF.

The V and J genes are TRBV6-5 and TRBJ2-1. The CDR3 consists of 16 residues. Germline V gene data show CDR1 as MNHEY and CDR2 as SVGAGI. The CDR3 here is CASSYSLGGPYNEQFF.

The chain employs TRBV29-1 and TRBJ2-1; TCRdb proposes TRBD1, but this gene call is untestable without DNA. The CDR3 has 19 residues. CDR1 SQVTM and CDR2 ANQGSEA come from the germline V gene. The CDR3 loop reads CSVEGFWTGERGSYNEQFF.

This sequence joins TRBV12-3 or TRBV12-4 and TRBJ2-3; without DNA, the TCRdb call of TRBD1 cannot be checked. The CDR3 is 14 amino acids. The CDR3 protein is CASSQRDRTDTQYF.

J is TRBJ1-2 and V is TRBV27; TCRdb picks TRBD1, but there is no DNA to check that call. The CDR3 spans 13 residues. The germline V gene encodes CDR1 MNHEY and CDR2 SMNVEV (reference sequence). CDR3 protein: CASSPDREWGYTF.